Reported below is one TCR beta chain. The CDR3 sequence is 13 residues long. V was shortened by 2 bases and J by 8 bases, with 10 bases between the two germline ends. Germline CDR1 LGHNA, CDR2 YNFKEQ. TEMRA cells were FACS-enriched, with CD8+ and CD4+ T cells isolated negatively. Random-hexamer reverse transcription was applied to roughly 0.5 to 1 ug RNA. TCRdb passed the immunoSEQ multiplex PCR reads through MiXCR, listing each CDR3 protein once. In the table there are some 100,000 distinct CDR3 sequences, around 94% of which are singletons. The sample is drawn from a study of CD8 T cells in Susac syndrome.

The chain combines TRBV4-2 with TRBJ2-1; D is unclear. The sequenced material came from CD4+ T cells from PBMCs. The TCR was taken from a human donor with multiple sclerosis. For the CDR3, the DNA is TGTGCCAGCAGCCAACTTGACGTGGATGAGCAGTTCTTC. This codes for CASSQLDVDEQFF.